This TCR beta chain was recovered during a study of shared T cell receptors in the human thymus. The CDR3 is 17 amino acids. Germline V gene lookup returns CDR1 MNHEY and CDR2 SMNVEV (reference sequence). J was trimmed by 6 bases and V by 5 bases; bases with no gene match: 15. Generated by immunoSEQ multiplex PCR, the TCRdb table keeps only in-frame clones and is missing some. The repertoire consists of hundreds of thousands of clones, with roughly 90% occurring once and the leading ten covering about 0.01%. The sample was also linked to a second study, of human thymus T cells. That study reports: Resections that were taken during corrective heart surgery supplied the thymus tissue.

The clonotype was recovered from a boy younger than two with a congenital heart defect. Sequencing was carried out using thymocytes. The chain links TRBV27 to TRBJ2-3; 9 bases align to TRBD2. CDR3 sequence (DNA): TGTGCCAGCAGTCCCCCTAGGGCGGGAGGGCCGTGGGATACGCAGTATTTT. Translation: CASSPPRAGGPWDTQYF.